The entry below describes one T cell receptor (beta chain). The antigen remains unidentified. Donors each provided roughly 11 milliliters of peripheral blood. Extraction yielded at least 5 micrograms of total RNA per sample. Germline V gene data show CDR1 as SGHTA and CDR2 as FQGNSA. There are 11 residues in the CDR3. Trimming took 5 bases from V and 10 from J, leaving 10 bases between them. This record comes from a study of blood T cells in healthy people across ages. Overall study results and limits: Correlation between TCR beta diversity and naive T cell percentage was strong. With age, beta diversity per million T cells declined roughly linearly, significantly by 30 to 40.

Primers used in a second PCR of about 6 to 11 cycles were a sample-barcoded 5' primer and a J-beta primer mix. TCRdb used MiXCR to reprocess the 5' RACE reads, holding one entry per CDR3 protein. The sample contains approximately 940,000 distinct CDR3 sequences, around 49% of which appear only once. The specimen sequenced was blood. The source of this sequence is a man between 25 and 39 years old in good health. The chain recombines TRBV7-2 with TRBJ2-3; no definite D call. The CDR3 coding sequence is TGTGCCAGCAGCCCCGGGCGTGCGCAGTATTTT. Protein sequence: CASSPGRAQYF.